The subject of this entry is one TCR beta chain. These data are taken from a study of cytomegalovirus exposure and HLA in healthy donors. Study-level background: Caucasian-associated ancestry cluster membership applied to 75% to 85% of 398 genotyped donors.

CDR1 and CDR2 (germline): SEHNR, FQNEAQ (reference sequence). CDR3 length equals 16 residues. Trimming at V came to 4 bases and at J to 5 bases, leaving 10 bases not matched to a gene. A multiplex PCR was run with 60 Vbeta primers and 13 Jbeta primers. The repertoire was sequenced with immunoSEQ multiplex PCR; TCRdb's copy has only in-frame clones and lacks some. The repertoire shows roughly 53,000 clones; the top ten hold roughly 12%. Sequencing input: PBMCs. The V gene is TRBV7-9, the J gene TRBJ2-1; 8 bases line up with TRBD2. The sequence was obtained from a young man in good health and CMV-seropositive. The CDR3 loop is CASSSGVRGGNNEQFF. The CDR3 coding sequence is TGTGCCAGCAGCTCAGGGGTACGCGGGGGGAACAATGAGCAGTTCTTC.